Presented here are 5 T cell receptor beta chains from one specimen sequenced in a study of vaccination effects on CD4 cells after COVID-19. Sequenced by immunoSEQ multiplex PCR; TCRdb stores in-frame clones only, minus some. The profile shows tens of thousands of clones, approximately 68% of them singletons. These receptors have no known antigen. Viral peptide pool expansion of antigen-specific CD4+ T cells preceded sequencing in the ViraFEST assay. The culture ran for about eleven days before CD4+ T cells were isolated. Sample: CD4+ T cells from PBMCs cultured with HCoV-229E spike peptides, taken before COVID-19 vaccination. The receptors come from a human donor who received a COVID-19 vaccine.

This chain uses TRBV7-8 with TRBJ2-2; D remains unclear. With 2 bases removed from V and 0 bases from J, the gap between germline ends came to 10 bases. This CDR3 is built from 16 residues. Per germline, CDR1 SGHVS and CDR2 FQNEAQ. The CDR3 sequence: CASSLLRRTNTGELFF. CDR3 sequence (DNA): TGTGCCAGCAGCTTATTAAGACGGACGAACACCGGGGAGCTGTTTTTT.

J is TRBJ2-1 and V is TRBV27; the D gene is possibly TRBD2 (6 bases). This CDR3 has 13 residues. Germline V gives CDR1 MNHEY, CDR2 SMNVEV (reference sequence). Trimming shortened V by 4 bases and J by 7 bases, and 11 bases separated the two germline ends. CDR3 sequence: CASSSRLVNEQFF. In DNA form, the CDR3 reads TGTGCCAGCAGTTCCCGACTAGTAAATGAGCAGTTCTTC.

CDR3 in DNA: TGTGCCAGCAGCCCCCTCCGGGTTACCGGGGAGCTGTTTTTT. Translation gives CASSPLRVTGELFF. The chain employs TRBV3-1 (or the pseudogene TRBV3-2) and TRBJ2-2; D unclear. The CDR3 runs to 14 residues. From germline, CDR1 is LGHDT and CDR2 YNNKEL (reference sequence). The ends were cut back, 4 bases at V and 5 bases at J, with 11 bases in the middle.

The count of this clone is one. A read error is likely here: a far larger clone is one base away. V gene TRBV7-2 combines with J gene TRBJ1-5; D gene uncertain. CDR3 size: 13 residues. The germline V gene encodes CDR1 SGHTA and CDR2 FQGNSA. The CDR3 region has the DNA TGTGACAGCAGCTCGGATCTGAATCAGCCCCAGCATTTT. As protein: CDSSSDLNQPQHF.

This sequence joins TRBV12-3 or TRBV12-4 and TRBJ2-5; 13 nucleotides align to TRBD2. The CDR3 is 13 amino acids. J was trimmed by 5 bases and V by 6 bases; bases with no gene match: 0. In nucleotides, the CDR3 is TGTGCCAGCAGGGGACTAGCGGGGGAGACCCAGTACTTC. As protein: CASRGLAGETQYF.